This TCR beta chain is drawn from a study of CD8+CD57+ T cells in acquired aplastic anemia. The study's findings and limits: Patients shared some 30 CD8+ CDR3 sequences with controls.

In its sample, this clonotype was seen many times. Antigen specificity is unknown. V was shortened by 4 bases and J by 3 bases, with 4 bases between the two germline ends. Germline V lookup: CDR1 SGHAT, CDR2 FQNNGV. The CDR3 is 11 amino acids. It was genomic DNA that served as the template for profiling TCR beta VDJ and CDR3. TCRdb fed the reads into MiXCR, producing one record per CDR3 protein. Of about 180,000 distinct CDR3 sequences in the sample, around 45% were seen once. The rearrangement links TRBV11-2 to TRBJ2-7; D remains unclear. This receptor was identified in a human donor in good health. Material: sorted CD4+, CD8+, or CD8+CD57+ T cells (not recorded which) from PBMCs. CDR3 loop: CASSYHYEQYF. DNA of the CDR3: TGTGCCAGCAGCTACCACTACGAGCAGTACTTC.